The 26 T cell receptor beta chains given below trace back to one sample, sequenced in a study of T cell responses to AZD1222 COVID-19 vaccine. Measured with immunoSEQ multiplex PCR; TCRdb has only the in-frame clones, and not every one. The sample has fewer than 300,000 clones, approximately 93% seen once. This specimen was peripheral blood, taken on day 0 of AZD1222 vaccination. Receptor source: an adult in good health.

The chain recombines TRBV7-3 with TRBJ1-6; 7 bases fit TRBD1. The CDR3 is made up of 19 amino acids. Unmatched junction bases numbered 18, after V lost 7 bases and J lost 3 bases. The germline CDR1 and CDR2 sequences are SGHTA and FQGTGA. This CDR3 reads CASTSPLAPGQYYNSPLHF. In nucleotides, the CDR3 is TGTGCCAGCACCTCCCCCTTGGCACCGGGACAGTACTATAATTCACCCCTCCACTTT.

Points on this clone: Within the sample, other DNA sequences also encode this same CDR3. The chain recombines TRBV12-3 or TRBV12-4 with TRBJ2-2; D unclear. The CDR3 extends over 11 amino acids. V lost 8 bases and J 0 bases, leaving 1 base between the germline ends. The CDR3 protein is CASSNTGELFF. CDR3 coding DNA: TGTGCCAGCTCGAACACCGGGGAGCTGTTTTTT.

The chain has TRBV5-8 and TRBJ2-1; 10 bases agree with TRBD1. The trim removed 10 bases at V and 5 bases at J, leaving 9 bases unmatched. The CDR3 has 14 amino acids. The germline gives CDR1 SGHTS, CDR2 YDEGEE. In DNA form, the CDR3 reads TGTGCCTCCCGGGACAGGGGAGTCGACAATGAGCAGTTCTTC. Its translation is CASRDRGVDNEQFF.

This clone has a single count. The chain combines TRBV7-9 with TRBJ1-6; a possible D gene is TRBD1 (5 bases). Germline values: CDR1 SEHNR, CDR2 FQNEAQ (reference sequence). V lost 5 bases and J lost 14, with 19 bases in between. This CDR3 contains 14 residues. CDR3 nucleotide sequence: TGTGCCAGCAGCCAGGGTGTGGGAAATTTGGCCCTCCACTTT. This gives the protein CASSQGVGNLALHF.

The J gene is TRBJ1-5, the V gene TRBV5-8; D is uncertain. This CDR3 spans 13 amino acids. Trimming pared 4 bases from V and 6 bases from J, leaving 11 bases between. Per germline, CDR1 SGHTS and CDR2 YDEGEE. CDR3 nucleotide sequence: TGTGCCAGCAGCCCCGGTGCTTTTCAGCCCCAGCATTTT. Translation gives CASSPGAFQPQHF.

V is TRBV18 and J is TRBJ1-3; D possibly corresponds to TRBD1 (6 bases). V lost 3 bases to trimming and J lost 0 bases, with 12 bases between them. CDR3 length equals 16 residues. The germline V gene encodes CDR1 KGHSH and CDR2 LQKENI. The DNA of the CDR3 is TGTGCCAGCTCACCTACGACAGGCGGCTCTGGAAACACCATATATTTT. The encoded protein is CASSPTTGGSGNTIYF.

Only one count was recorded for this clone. CDR3: CASSYKITDTQYF. The CDR3 region has the DNA TGTGCCAGCAGTTACAAGATCACAGATACGCAGTATTTT. This rearrangement joins TRBV6-5 to TRBJ2-3; D is ambiguous. CDR1 and CDR2 (germline): MNHEY, SVGAGI. The V gene lost 2 bases and the J gene lost 2 bases, with 5 bases spanning the gap. The CDR3 has 13 amino acids.

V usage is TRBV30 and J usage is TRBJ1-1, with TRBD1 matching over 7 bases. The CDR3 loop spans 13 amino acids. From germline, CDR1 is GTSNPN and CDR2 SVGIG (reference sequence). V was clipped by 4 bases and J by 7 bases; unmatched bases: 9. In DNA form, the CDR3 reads TGTGCCTGGATATCGAGGGGGCAAAGTGAAGCTTTCTTT. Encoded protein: CAWISRGQSEAFF.

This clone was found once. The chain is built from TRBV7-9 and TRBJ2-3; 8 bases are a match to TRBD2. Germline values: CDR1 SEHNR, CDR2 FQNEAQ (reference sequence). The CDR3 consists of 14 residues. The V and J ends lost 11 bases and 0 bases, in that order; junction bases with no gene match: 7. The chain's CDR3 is CAVPASGSTDTQYF. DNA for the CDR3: TGTGCCGTCCCAGCTAGCGGGAGCACAGATACGCAGTATTTT.

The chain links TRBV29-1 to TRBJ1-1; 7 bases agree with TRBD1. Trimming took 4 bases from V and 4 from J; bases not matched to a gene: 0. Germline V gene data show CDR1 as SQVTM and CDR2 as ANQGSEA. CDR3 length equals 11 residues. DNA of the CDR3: TGCAGCGTTGGACAGGGCACTGAAGCTTTCTTT. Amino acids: CSVGQGTEAFF.

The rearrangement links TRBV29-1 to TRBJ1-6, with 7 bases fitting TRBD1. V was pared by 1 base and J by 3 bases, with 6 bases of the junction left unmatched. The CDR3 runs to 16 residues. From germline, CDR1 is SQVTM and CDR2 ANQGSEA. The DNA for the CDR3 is TGCAGCGTTGAAGTCGGGGACAGTTTCTATAATTCACCCCTCCACTTT. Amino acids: CSVEVGDSFYNSPLHF.

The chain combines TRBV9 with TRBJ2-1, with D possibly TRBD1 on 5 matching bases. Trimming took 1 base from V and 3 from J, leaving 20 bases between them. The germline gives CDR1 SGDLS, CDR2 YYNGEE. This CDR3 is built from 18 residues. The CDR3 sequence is CASSVTGPGQTFYNEQFF. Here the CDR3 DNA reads TGTGCCAGCAGCGTAACTGGGCCAGGGCAAACCTTCTACAATGAGCAGTTCTTC.

CDR3 amino acids: CSASGPPLGGSSYNEQFF. Written as DNA, the CDR3 is TGCAGTGCTAGTGGCCCCCCCCTAGGCGGGAGCTCCTACAATGAGCAGTTCTTC. This sequence joins TRBV20-1 and TRBJ2-1; 7 nucleotides align to TRBD2. Germline V gives CDR1 DFQATT, CDR2 SNEGSKA (reference sequence). After removal of 3 bases from V and 0 bases from J, the junction contained 14 bases not matched to a gene. This CDR3 contains 18 residues.

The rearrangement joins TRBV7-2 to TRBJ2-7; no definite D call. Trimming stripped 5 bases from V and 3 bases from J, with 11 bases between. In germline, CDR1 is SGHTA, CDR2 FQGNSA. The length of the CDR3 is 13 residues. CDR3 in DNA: TGTGCCAGCAGCCCGCCCACGAGCTACGAGCAGTACTTC. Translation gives CASSPPTSYEQYF.

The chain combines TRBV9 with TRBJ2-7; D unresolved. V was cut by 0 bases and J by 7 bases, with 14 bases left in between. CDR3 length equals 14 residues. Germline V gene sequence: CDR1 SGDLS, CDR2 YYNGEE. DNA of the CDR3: TGTGCCAGCAGCGTAGACTATTTGGTTGGGGAGCAGTACTTC. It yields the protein CASSVDYLVGEQYF.

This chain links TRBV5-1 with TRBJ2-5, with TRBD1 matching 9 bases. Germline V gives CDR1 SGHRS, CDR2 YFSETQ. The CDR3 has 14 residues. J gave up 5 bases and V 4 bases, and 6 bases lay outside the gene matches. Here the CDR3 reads CASSTRDRDETQYF. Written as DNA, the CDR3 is TGCGCCAGCAGCACCCGGGACAGGGACGAGACCCAGTACTTC. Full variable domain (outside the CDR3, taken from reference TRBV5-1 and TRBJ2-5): KAGVTQTPRYLIKTRGQQVTLSCSPISGHRSVSWYQQTPGQGLQFLFEYFSETQRNKGNFPGRFSGRQFSNSRSEMNVSTLELGDSALYLCASSTRDRDETQYFGPGTRLLVL.

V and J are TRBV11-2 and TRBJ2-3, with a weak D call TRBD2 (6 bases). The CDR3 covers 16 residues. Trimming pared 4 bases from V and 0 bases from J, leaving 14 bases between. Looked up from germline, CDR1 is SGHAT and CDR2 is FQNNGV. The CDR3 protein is CASSSRTSSSTDTQYF. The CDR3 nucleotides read TGTGCCAGCAGCTCCAGAACTAGCTCTAGCACAGATACGCAGTATTTT. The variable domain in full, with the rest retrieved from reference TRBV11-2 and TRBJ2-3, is EAGVAQSPRYKIIEKRQSVAFWCNPISGHATLYWYQQILGQGPKLLIQFQNNGVVDDSQLPKDRFSAERLKGVDSTLKIQPAKLEDSAVYLCASSSRTSSSTDTQYFGPGTRLTVL.

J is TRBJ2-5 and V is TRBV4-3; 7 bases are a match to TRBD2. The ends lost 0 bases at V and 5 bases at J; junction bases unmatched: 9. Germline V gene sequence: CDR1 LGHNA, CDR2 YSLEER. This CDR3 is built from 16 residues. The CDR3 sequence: CASSQDLAVGGETQYF. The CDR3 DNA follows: TGCGCCAGCAGCCAAGATCTAGCGGTGGGGGGGGAGACCCAGTACTTC.

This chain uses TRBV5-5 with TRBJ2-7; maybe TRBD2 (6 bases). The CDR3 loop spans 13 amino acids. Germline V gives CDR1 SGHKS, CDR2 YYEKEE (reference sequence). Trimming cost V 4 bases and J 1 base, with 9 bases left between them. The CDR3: CASSGGDSYEQYF. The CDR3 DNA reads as TGTGCCAGCAGCGGCGGGGATTCCTACGAGCAGTACTTC. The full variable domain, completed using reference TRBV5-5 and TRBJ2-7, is DAGVTQSPTHLIKTRGQQVTLRCSPISGHKSVSWYQQVLGQGPQFIFQYYEKEERGRGNFPDRFSARQFPNYSSELNVNALLLGDSALYLCASSGGDSYEQYFGPGTRLTVT.

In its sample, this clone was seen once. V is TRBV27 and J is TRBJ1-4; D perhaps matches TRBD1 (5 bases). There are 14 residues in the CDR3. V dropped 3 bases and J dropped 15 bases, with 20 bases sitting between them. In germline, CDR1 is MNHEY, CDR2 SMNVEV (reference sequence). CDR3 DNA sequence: TGTGCCAGCAGTTTGTACGCGGGACGCCTCGAGTTGTTTTTT. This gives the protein CASSLYAGRLELFF.

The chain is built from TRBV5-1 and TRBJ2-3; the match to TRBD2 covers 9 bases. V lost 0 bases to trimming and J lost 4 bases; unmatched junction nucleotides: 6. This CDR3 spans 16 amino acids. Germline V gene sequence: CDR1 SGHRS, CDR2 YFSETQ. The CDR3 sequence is CASSLDSGGKADTQYF. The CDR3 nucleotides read TGCGCCAGCAGCTTGGATAGCGGGGGAAAGGCAGATACGCAGTATTTT.

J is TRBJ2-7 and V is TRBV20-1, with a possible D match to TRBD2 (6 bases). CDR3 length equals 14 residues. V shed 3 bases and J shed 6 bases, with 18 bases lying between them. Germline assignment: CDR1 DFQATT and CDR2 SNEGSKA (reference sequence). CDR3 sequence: CSASSGSFDSEQYF. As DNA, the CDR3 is TGCAGTGCTAGTTCCGGGAGTTTTGATTCCGAGCAGTACTTC.

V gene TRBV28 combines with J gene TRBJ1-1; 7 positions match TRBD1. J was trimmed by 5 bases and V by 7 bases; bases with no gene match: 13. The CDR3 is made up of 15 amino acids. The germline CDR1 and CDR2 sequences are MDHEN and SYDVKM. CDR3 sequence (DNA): TGTGCCAGCAAAACCCGTAGGGGGCCCGGGACTGAAGCTTTCTTT. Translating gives CASKTRRGPGTEAFF. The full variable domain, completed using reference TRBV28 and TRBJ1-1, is DVKVTQSSRYLVKRTGEKVFLECVQDMDHENMFWYRQDPGLGLRLIYFSYDVKMKEKGDIPEGYSVSREKKERFSLILESASTNQTSMYLCASKTRRGPGTEAFFGQGTRLTVV.

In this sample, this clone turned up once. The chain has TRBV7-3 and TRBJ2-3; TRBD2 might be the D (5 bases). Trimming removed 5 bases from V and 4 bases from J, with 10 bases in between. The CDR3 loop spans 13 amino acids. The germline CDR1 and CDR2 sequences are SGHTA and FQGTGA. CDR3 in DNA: TGTGCCAGCAGCCCCCTCGGGGCAGATACGCAGTATTTT. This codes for CASSPLGADTQYF.

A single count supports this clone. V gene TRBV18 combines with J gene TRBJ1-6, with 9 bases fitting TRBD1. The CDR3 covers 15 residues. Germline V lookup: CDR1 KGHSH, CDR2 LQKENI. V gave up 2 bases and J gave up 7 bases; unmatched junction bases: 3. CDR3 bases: TGTGCCAGCTCACCAGGGACAGGGTTGAATTCACCCCTCCACTTT. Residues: CASSPGTGLNSPLHF.

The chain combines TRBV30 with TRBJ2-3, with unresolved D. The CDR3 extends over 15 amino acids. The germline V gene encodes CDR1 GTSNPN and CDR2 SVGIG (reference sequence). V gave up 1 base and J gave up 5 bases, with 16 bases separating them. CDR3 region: CAWSDPRRSGDTQYF. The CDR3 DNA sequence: TGTGCCTGGAGTGACCCCCGTCGAAGTGGAGATACGCAGTATTTT.